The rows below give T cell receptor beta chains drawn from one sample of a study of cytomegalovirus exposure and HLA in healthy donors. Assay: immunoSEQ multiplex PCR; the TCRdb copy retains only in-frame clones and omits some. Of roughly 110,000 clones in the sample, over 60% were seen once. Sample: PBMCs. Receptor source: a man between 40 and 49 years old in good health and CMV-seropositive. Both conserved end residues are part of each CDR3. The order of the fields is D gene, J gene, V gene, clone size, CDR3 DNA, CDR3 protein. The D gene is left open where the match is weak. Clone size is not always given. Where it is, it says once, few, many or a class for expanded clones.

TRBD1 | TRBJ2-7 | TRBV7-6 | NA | TGTGCCAGCAGTATCGGGACAGGTGACTACGAGCAGTACTTC | CASSIGTGDYEQYF
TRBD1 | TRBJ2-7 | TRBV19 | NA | TGTGCCAGTAGTATCAGCGAGACAGGGTCCTACGAGCAGTACTTC | CASSISETGSYEQYF
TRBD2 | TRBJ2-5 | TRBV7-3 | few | TGTGCCGGACGGCGTAGCGGGGTGAGGGGAGAGACCCAGTACTTC | CAGRRSGVRGETQYF
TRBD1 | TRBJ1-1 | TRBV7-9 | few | TGTGCCAGCAGCCCCGGGACAGGGGGCACTGAAGCTTTCTTT | CASSPGTGGTEAFF
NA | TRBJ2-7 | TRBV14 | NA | TGTGCCAGCAGCCAGGGGTTAGGGGACTACGAGCAGTACTTC | CASSQGLGDYEQYF
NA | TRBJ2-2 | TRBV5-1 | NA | TGCGCCACCAGAGACAAAAAGGTCACCGGGGAGCTGTTTTTT | CATRDKKVTGELFF
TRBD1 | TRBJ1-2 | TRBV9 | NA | TGTGCCAGCAGCCTCGACAGGGGCAATGGCTACACCTTC | CASSLDRGNGYTF
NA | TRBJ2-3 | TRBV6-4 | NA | TGTGCCAGCAGTGAATCAGGTAGTACGCAGTATTTT | CASSESGSTQYF
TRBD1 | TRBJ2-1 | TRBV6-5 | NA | TGTGCCAGCAGACTCGACAGGGGGCTGTACAATGAGCAGTTCTTC | CASRLDRGLYNEQFF
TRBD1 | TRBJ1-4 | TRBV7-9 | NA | TGTGCCAGCAGCTTAGAGGCAGGGGGTGTTGAAAAACTGTTTTTT | CASSLEAGGVEKLFF
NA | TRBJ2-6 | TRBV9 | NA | TGTGCCAGCAGCGTATTACAGGGAATCGGGTCTGGGGCCAACGGCCTGACTTTC | CASSVLQGIGSGANGLTF
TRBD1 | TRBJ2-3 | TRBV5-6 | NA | TGTGCCAGCAGTTTGACAGGGTGGTTGTCAGATACGCAGTATTTT | CASSLTGWLSDTQYF
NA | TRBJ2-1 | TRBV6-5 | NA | TGTGCCAGCAGTTACTCGAGTAGCGGACTATACAATGAGCAGTTCTTC | CASSYSSSGLYNEQFF
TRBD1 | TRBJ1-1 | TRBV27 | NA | TGTGCCAGCAGTTTTCGGACAGGCATGAACACTGAAGCTTTCTTT | CASSFRTGMNTEAFF
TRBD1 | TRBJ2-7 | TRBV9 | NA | TGTGCCAGCAGCGCAAATGCCGGGACAGGAATCTACGAGCAGTACTTC | CASSANAGTGIYEQYF
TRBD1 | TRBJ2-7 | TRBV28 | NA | TGTGCCAGCAGCCGCCCCGGGACAGGGAGTTCCGACGAGCAGTACTTC | CASSRPGTGSSDEQYF
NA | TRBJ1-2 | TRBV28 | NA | TGTGCCAGCAGTTCCAGGGTGTGGGGCTACACCTTC | CASSSRVWGYTF
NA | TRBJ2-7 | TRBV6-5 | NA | TGTGCCAGCAGTTACAGGGGCCGATCCTACGAGCAGTACTTC | CASSYRGRSYEQYF
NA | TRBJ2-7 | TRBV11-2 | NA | TGTGCCAGCAGCTCAAACTACGAGCAGTACTTC | CASSSNYEQYF
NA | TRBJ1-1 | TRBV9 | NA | TGTGCCAGCAGCGTAGATGAGGGAGATGGGAGAACTTTCTTT | CASSVDEGDGRTFF
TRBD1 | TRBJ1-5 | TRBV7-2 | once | TGTGCCAGCAGCTCCGGACAGGGATACGATCAGCCCCAGCATTTT | CASSSGQGYDQPQHF
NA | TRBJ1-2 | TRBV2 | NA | TGTGCCAGCAGTGGGGCTACCGCTAACTATGGCTACACCTTC | CASSGATANYGYTF
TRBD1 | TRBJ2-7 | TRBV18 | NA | TGTGCCAGCTCACTCGGGCAGGGGGCCTACGAGCAGTACTTC | CASSLGQGAYEQYF
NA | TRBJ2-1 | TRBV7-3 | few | TGTGCCAGCAGCTTAGCCGGGGACTTCTACAATGAGCAGTTCTTC | CASSLAGDFYNEQFF
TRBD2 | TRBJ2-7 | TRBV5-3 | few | TGTGCCAGAAGCGTGAAGGCGGGGGACTGGCAGTACTTC | CARSVKAGDWQYF
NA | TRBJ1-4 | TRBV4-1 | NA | TGCGCCAGCAGCCAAGGACAGGAGAATGAAAAACTGTTTTTT | CASSQGQENEKLFF
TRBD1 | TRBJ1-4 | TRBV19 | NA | TGTGCCAGTAGTATGACAGGGACTGCAACTAATGAAAAACTGTTTTTT | CASSMTGTATNEKLFF
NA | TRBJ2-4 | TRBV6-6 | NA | TGTGCCAGCAGTTACTCTGCAGGGTACCAAAACATTCAGTACTTC | CASSYSAGYQNIQYF
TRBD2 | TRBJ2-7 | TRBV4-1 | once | TGCGCCAGCAGCCAGAGAGCGGGGGGCTACGAGCAGTACTTC | CASSQRAGGYEQYF
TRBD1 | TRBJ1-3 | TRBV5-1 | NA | TGCGCCAGCAGCTTGGGTAGGGGGCCAGGAAACACCATATATTTT | CASSLGRGPGNTIYF
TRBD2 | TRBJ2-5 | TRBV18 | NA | TGTGCCAGCTCACCGCGCGGGGGGCAAGAGACCCAGTACTTC | CASSPRGGQETQYF
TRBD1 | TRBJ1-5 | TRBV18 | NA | TGTGCCAGCTCACCCAACACAGGGGCCAATCAGCCCCAGCATTTT | CASSPNTGANQPQHF
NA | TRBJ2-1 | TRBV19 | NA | TGTGCCAGTAGTTTGAGGGCCGGGTCCAGCTCCTACAATGAGCAGTTCTTC | CASSLRAGSSSYNEQFF